The subject of this entry is one T cell receptor beta chain. Its specificity is unknown. This entry comes from a study of blood T cells in healthy people across ages. Overall study findings and caveats: Roughly linear age-related decline in beta diversity appeared, significant by age around 38. The authors considered diversity estimates from one million T cells to be underestimates.

The CDR3 spans 12 residues. Trimming stripped 1 base from V and 3 bases from J, with 4 bases between. CDR1 is LNHNV, CDR2 YYDKDF, per germline (reference sequence). It was with a sample-barcoded 5' primer and a J-beta primer mix that a second PCR of roughly 6 to 11 cycles was run. In TCRdb, the 5' RACE reads were re-called with MiXCR into one record per CDR3 protein. This sample yields around 800,000 distinct CDR3 sequences, of which more than 25% are seen a single time; 3% belongs to the top ten. This sample was shared with a second study, whose subject was T cells of mothers and their children. This second study says: Nobody spotted any persistent microchimeric T cell clones.

Sequencing was done on a sample of blood. This rearrangement joins TRBV15 to TRBJ2-7; D unresolved. This sequence originates from a boy between 10 and 17 years old in good health. The CDR3 spells CATSRVDYEQYF. CDR3 coding DNA: TGTGCCACCAGCAGAGTAGACTACGAGCAGTACTTC.